The clone carrying this TCR beta chain is a singleton in its sample. The assay was immunoSEQ multiplex PCR, and TCRdb's table has in-frame clones only and misses some. The sample holds under 55,000 clones; under 95% are singletons and the top ten take more than 3%. These data belong to a study of blood T cell repertoires in COVID-19. Whole-study context: From T cells, B-cell-depleted T cells, or PBMCs came the material, which was cDNA or gDNA.

The CDR3 contains 16 residues. The V gene is TRBV12-2, the J gene TRBJ2-3; TRBD2, the D gene given by the table, was not confirmed from the DNA. TRBV12-2 is noted as a pseudogene. This receptor was obtained from a human donor in a cohort sampled during active COVID-19. Sequences were obtained from peripheral blood. This chain's CDR3 is CASRFPSGTSGDTQYF. The CDR3 region has the DNA TGTGCAAGTCGCTTCCCCTCCGGGACTAGCGGAGATACGCAGTATTTT.